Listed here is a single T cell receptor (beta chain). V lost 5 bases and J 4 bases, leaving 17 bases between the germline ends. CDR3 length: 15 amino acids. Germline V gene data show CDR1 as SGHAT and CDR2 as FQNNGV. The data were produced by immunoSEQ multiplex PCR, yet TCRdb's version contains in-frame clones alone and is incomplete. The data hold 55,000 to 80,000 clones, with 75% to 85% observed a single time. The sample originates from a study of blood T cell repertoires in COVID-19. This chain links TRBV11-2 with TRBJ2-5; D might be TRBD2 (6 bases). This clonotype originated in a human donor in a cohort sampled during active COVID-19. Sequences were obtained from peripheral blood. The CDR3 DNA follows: TGTGCCAGCAGCCTGGGAGGAAGTGGAGGAGAGACCCAGTACTTC. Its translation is CASSLGGSGGETQYF.